The 9 T cell receptor beta chains in this list originate from one sample, sequenced in a study of T cells in Graves' hyperthyroidism and ophthalmopathy. TCR beta CDR3 sequences were amplified from RNA transcripts. First-round RT-PCR with HTBI primers amplified the TCR CDR3 region. In TCRdb, the multiplex PCR reads were re-called with MiXCR into one record per CDR3 protein. The repertoire includes some 600,000 distinct CDR3 sequences, roughly 13% of them detected once, and around 5.4% sits in the top ten. Source material: blood. These receptors were taken from a woman in her 30s with Graves' hyperthyroidism that later progressed to Graves' ophthalmopathy.

This clonotype showed up many times. The rearrangement uses TRBV25-1 and TRBJ2-2; a possible D gene is TRBD1 (6 bases). Germline lookup yields CDR1 MGHDK and CDR2 SYGVNS. This CDR3 region has 14 residues. Trimming took 11 bases from V and 0 from J, leaving 13 bases between them. CDR3: CAVGHNANTGELFF. CDR3 coding DNA: TGTGCCGTGGGACATAACGCGAACACCGGGGAGCTGTTTTTT.

This clonotype was observed a few times. CDR3 protein: CASSFDQGVGKGYTF. The CDR3 region has the DNA TGTGCCAGCAGTTTTGATCAGGGTGTGGGAAAGGGCTACACCTTC. The V call is TRBV28, the J call TRBJ1-2; D possibly corresponds to TRBD1 (5 bases). CDR3 length equals 15 residues. Germline CDR1 is MDHEN and CDR2 is SYDVKM. V was cut by 3 bases and J by 8 bases, with 19 bases left in between.

This clonotype was seen ten or more times. This chain links TRBV12-3 or TRBV12-4 with TRBJ1-2; TRBD1 is a possible D gene (6 bases). This CDR3 spans 16 amino acids. V gave up 6 bases and J gave up 4 bases, with 21 bases separating them. CDR3 coding DNA: TGTGCCAGCAGCAAATTTCGGGACACGCTACTCTATGGCTACACCTTC. Residues: CASSKFRDTLLYGYTF.

The DNA for the CDR3 is TGTGCCAGCAGTGAAGCGGCGGGACCTCGTCAAGAGACCCAGTACTTC. Its translation: CASSEAAGPRQETQYF. The chain couples TRBV6-1 to TRBJ2-5, with D perhaps TRBD2 (6 bases). The ends were cut back, 0 bases at V and 2 bases at J, with 13 bases in the middle. CDR3 size: 16 residues. The germline V gene has CDR1 MNHNS and CDR2 SASEGT.

This clonotype came up many times. The V call is TRBV29-1, the J call TRBJ1-1; a possible D gene is TRBD1 (6 bases). CDR3 length equals 13 residues. The V end was cut by 4 bases, the J end by 0 bases, with 9 bases between. Germline V gene sequence: CDR1 SQVTM, CDR2 ANQGSEA. DNA for the CDR3: TGCAGCGTTGTGGGACATCTGAACACTGAAGCTTTCTTT. It specifies CSVVGHLNTEAFF. The complete variable domain, with remaining parts taken from reference TRBV29-1 and TRBJ1-1, reads SAVISQKPSRDICQRGTSLTIQCQVDSQVTMMFWYRQQPGQSLTLIATANQGSEATYESGFVIDKFPISRPNLTFSTLTVSNMSPEDSSIYLCSVVGHLNTEAFFGQGTRLTVV.

This clonotype was detected many times. The V call is TRBV20-1, the J call TRBJ1-3, with no clear D. Trimming left V 3 bases short and J 0 bases short, with 9 bases between. Germline loops: CDR1 DFQATT, CDR2 SNEGSKA (reference sequence). The CDR3 runs 14 residues. The CDR3 sequence: CSASRDHSGNTIYF. The CDR3 region has the DNA TGCAGTGCTAGTCGTGACCACTCTGGAAACACCATATATTTT.

V is TRBV6-2 or TRBV6-3 and J is TRBJ1-4; D is unresolved. V gave up 3 bases and J gave up 3 bases, with 17 bases separating them. From germline, CDR1 is MNHEY and CDR2 SVGEGT. The CDR3 totals 17 residues. In DNA, the CDR3 is TGTGCCAGCAGTTATCCCACCACGGAGGAGGCTAATGAAAAACTGTTTTTT. Its protein is CASSYPTTEEANEKLFF.

This chain links TRBV20-1 with TRBJ1-4, with 11 nucleotides matching TRBD1. Per germline, CDR1 DFQATT and CDR2 SNEGSKA (reference sequence). This CDR3 has 17 residues. J was trimmed by 7 bases and V by 3 bases; bases with no gene match: 13. This CDR3 reads CSASPGQGGEWGEKLFF. DNA of the CDR3: TGCAGTGCTAGCCCGGGACAGGGGGGCGAGTGGGGTGAAAAACTGTTTTTT.

This clonotype has a count of ten or more. The chain recombines TRBV25-1 with TRBJ1-2; TRBD1 is a possible D gene (5 bases). Germline V gene lookup returns CDR1 MGHDK and CDR2 SYGVNS. CDR3 length: 13 residues. Trimming removed 3 bases from V and 2 bases from J, with 7 bases in between. DNA of the CDR3: TGTGCCAGCAGTGAGTGGGGGAACTATGGCTACACCTTC. It translates to CASSEWGNYGYTF.